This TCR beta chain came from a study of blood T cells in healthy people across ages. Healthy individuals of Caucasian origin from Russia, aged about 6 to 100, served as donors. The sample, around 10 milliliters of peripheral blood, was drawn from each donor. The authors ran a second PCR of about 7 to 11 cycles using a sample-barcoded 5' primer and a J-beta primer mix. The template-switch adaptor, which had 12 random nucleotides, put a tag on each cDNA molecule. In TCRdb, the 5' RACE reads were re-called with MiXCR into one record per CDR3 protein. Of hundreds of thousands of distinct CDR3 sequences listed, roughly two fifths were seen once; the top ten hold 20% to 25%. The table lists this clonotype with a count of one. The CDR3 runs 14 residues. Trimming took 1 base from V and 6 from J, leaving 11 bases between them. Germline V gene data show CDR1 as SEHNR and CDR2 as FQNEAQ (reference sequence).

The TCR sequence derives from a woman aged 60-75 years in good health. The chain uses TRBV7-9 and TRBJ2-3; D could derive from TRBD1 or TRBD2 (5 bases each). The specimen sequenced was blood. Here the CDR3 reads CASSLEDGADTQYF. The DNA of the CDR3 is TGTGCCAGCAGCTTAGAGGACGGGGCGGATACGCAGTATTTT.